This T cell receptor (beta chain) was recovered during a study of control samples from healthy donors and cancer patients. Assay used: immunoSEQ multiplex PCR; TCRdb lists only in-frame clones, some missing. In the table there are under 70,000 clones, over 75% of which are singletons. The CDR3 is made up of 17 amino acids. Trimming removed 1 base from V and 7 bases from J; junction bases left unmatched: 10. CDR1 and CDR2 from the germline V gene are SGHNT and YENEEA. The source of this sequence is a middle-aged man in good health. The sample was blood. The V and J genes are TRBV11-3 and TRBJ2-1; 10 nucleotides line up with TRBD2. CDR3 in DNA: TGTGCCAGCAGCTTAGGAGGTCTAGCGGGAGCGCGGAATGAGCAGTTCTTC. Translating it yields CASSLGGLAGARNEQFF.